Below are 32 T cell receptor beta chains sequenced from a single sample in a study of control samples from healthy donors and cancer patients. TCRdb's table, derived via immunoSEQ multiplex PCR, lists solely in-frame clones and lacks some. The sample records about 140,000 clones, roughly nine tenths being singletons. Sequencing was performed on blood. These receptors were obtained from a man aged 25-45 years in good health.

The gene calls are TRBV6-5 and TRBJ2-2, with D unclear. The germline gives CDR1 MNHEY, CDR2 SVGAGI. CDR3 length equals 12 residues. Trimming shortened V by 3 bases and J by 7 bases, and 6 bases separated the two germline ends. The CDR3 nucleotides read TGTGCCAGCAGTTATGAGTTCGGGGAGCTGTTTTTT. As protein: CASSYEFGELFF.

The chain combines TRBV3-1 (or the pseudogene TRBV3-2) with TRBJ2-5; TRBD2 aligns across 8 bases. This CDR3 is 18 amino acids long. The V gene's germline CDR1 is LGHDT and CDR2 YNNKEL (reference sequence). Trimming cost V 2 bases and J 5 bases; bases outside gene matches: 16. In DNA form, the CDR3 reads TGTGCCAGCAGCCAAAGAAACCGGGAGGGAAGGGGGAGGGAGACCCAGTACTTC. This translates into CASSQRNREGRGRETQYF.

The chain recombines TRBV4-1 with TRBJ1-4, with 11 positions matching TRBD1. V was pared by 4 bases and J by 7 bases, with 5 bases of the junction left unmatched. This CDR3 region has 15 residues. CDR1 and CDR2 from the germline V gene are MGHRA and YSYEKL. The CDR3 sequence is CASSPTGTGGEKLFF. As DNA, the CDR3 is TGCGCCAGCAGCCCGACCGGGACAGGGGGTGAAAAACTGTTTTTT.

The chain is built from TRBV2 and TRBJ1-5; no reliable D call. The germline CDR1 and CDR2 sequences are SNHLY and FYNNEI. Trimming left V 7 bases short and J 3 bases short, with 16 bases between. The CDR3 contains 15 residues. CDR3 sequence: CASTRNGVNNQPQHF. DNA for the CDR3: TGTGCCAGCACAAGGAACGGGGTGAACAATCAGCCCCAGCATTTT.

J is TRBJ2-3 and V is TRBV5-1; perhaps TRBD1 as D (7 bases). The CDR3 sequence is 15 residues long. Germline-derived CDR1 and CDR2 are SGHRS and YFSETQ. The V gene lost 4 bases and the J gene lost 1 base, with 13 bases spanning the gap. The CDR3 DNA sequence: TGCGCCAGCAGCCCTGACAGGGAGGGCACAGATACGCAGTATTTT. This sequence encodes CASSPDREGTDTQYF.

This CDR3 reads CASGPPGAGKLFF. In nucleotides, the CDR3 is TGTGCCAGCGGACCCCCCGGTGCGGGAAAACTGTTTTTT. V gene TRBV11-2 combines with J gene TRBJ1-4; D remains unclear. Germline lookup yields CDR1 SGHAT and CDR2 FQNNGV. The length of the CDR3 is 13 residues. Trimming took 8 bases from V and 10 from J, leaving 17 bases between them.

The chain is built from TRBV30 and TRBJ1-1, with a weak D call TRBD1 (6 bases). The germline V gene encodes CDR1 GTSNPN and CDR2 SVGIG (reference sequence). V was pared by 2 bases and J by 5 bases, with 12 bases between. There are 13 residues in the CDR3. CDR3 sequence reads: CAWSFGTRTEAFF. CDR3 bases: TGTGCCTGGAGTTTCGGGACACGAACTGAAGCTTTCTTT. Using reference TRBV30 and TRBJ1-1 for the parts outside the CDR3, the full variable domain is SQTIHQWPATLVQPVGSPLSLECTVEGTSNPNLYWYRQAAGRGLQLLFYSVGIGQISSEVPQNLSASRPQDRQFILSSKKLLLSDSGFYLCAWSFGTRTEAFFGQGTRLTVV.

The table lists this clone with a few counts. The J gene is TRBJ2-1, the V gene TRBV3-1 (or the pseudogene TRBV3-2); 8 bases line up with TRBD1. CDR3 length: 14 amino acids. The junction had 5 bases not matched to a gene; V was cut back by 6 bases and J by 4 bases. The germline CDR1 and CDR2 sequences are LGHDT and YNNKEL (reference sequence). The CDR3 nucleotides read TGTGCCAGCAGTTACGGACAGGGTTACAATGAGCAGTTCTTC. Translated: CASSYGQGYNEQFF.

The CDR3 here is CASSQEGTSEKLFF. CDR3 nucleotide sequence: TGTGCCAGCAGCCAGGAAGGGACGTCTGAAAAACTGTTTTTT. The chain has TRBV11-2 and TRBJ1-4, with D possibly being TRBD1 (5 bases). Trimming shortened V by 5 bases and J by 7 bases, and 14 bases separated the two germline ends. Germline values: CDR1 SGHAT, CDR2 FQNNGV. This CDR3 has 14 residues.

V and J are TRBV11-2 and TRBJ2-1, with a tentative D call TRBD1 (5 bases). The V and J ends lost 3 bases and 4 bases respectively, with 7 bases between them. Germline V CDR1 and CDR2: SGHAT, FQNNGV. The CDR3 spans 13 residues. The CDR3 protein is CASSFQGYNEQFF. CDR3 DNA: TGTGCCAGCAGCTTCCAGGGTTACAATGAGCAGTTCTTC.

This chain links TRBV7-2 with TRBJ1-6; 9 bases map to TRBD1. V shed 5 bases, J shed 7 bases, and the junction held 9 bases outside the gene matches. Germline assignment: CDR1 SGHTA and CDR2 FQGNSA. This CDR3 has 16 residues. CDR3 coding DNA: TGTGCCAGCAGCCCCCTTAAAGGGACAGGGAATTCACCCCTCCACTTT. Amino acid sequence: CASSPLKGTGNSPLHF. Combining the CDR3 with reference TRBV7-2 and TRBJ1-6 gives the whole variable domain GAGVSQSPSNKVTEKGKDVELRCDPISGHTALYWYRQSLGQGLEFLIYFQGNSAPDKSGLPSDRFSAERTGGSVSTLTIQRTQQEDSAVYLCASSPLKGTGNSPLHFGNGTRLTVT.

The chain recombines TRBV2 with TRBJ2-5, with TRBD1 identical over 10 bases. Germline CDR1 is SNHLY and CDR2 is FYNNEI. Unmatched junction bases numbered 11, after V lost 5 bases and J lost 5 bases. The CDR3 spans 16 residues. Here the CDR3 reads CASSPRTGGSGETQYF. The CDR3 DNA reads as TGTGCCAGCAGTCCTCGGACAGGGGGTAGTGGTGAGACCCAGTACTTC.

V usage is TRBV2 and J usage is TRBJ2-2; 11 nucleotides agree with TRBD1. Germline V gene lookup returns CDR1 SNHLY and CDR2 FYNNEI. This CDR3 comprises 17 residues. The V gene end was trimmed by 1 base and the J gene end by 4 bases; junction bases not matched to a gene: 5. The CDR3 coding sequence is TGTGCCAGCAGTGAAGGGACAGGGGGCCTGGGCACCGGGGAGCTGTTTTTT. Its translation is CASSEGTGGLGTGELFF.

The table lists this clone with a count of one. J is TRBJ2-4 and V is TRBV4-3; a weak D match, TRBD2 (7 bases). The CDR3 runs 17 residues. Germline loops: CDR1 LGHNA, CDR2 YSLEER. The germline V and J ends were trimmed by 1 base and 8 bases, with 21 bases remaining between them. CDR3 in DNA: TGCGCCAGCAGCCAAGCCACAGGCGGGGACGGGGGGCACATTCAGTACTTC. The encoded protein is CASSQATGGDGGHIQYF.

V is TRBV4-2 and J is TRBJ2-7; 12 bases are a match to TRBD2. J gave up 3 bases and V 2 bases, and 11 bases lay outside the gene matches. The CDR3 totals 18 residues. Looked up from germline, CDR1 is LGHNA and CDR2 is YNFKEQ. The CDR3 DNA follows: TGTGCCAGCAGCCAAAGGACTAGCGGGGTTATTGTCCACTACGAGCAGTACTTC. Protein sequence: CASSQRTSGVIVHYEQYF.

The chain couples TRBV7-9 to TRBJ1-5; 11 nucleotides align to TRBD1. Per germline, CDR1 SEHNR and CDR2 FQNEAQ (reference sequence). The length of the CDR3 is 16 residues. V was pared by 1 base and J by 6 bases, with 5 bases of the junction left unmatched. The CDR3 loop reads CASSLGPGTGGQPQHF. DNA for the CDR3: TGTGCCAGCAGCTTAGGGCCCGGGACAGGGGGTCAGCCCCAGCATTTT.

V is TRBV6-5 and J is TRBJ1-4; 10 bases map to TRBD1. Germline CDR1 and CDR2: MNHEY and SVGAGI. V lost 6 bases, J lost 6 bases, and 7 bases stayed unmatched. This CDR3 has 15 residues. The CDR3 reads CASSSTGTGDEKLFF. The DNA of the CDR3 is TGTGCCAGCAGCTCTACCGGGACAGGGGATGAAAAACTGTTTTTT.

The chain is built from TRBV29-1 and TRBJ1-5, with TRBD1 matching 9 bases. The trim removed 7 bases at V and 3 bases at J, leaving 7 bases unmatched. Germline-derived CDR1 and CDR2 are SQVTM and ANQGSEA. The CDR3 is 14 residues long. CDR3 nucleotide sequence: TGCAGCGCCATGACAGGGGGAAACAATCAGCCCCAGCATTTT. It codes for CSAMTGGNNQPQHF.

This sequence joins TRBV7-8 and TRBJ1-4; D not resolved. The ends were cut back, 1 base at V and 7 bases at J, with 13 bases in the middle. The length of the CDR3 is 15 residues. Germline V CDR1 and CDR2: SGHVS, FQNEAQ. CDR3 sequence: CASSLGLRGGEKLFF. DNA for the CDR3: TGTGCCAGCAGCTTAGGGTTGCGGGGAGGTGAAAAACTGTTTTTT. Filled out from reference TRBV7-8 and TRBJ1-4, the complete variable domain reads GAGVSQSPRYKVAKRGQDVALRCDPISGHVSLFWYQQALGQGPEFLTYFQNEAQLDKSGLPSDRFFAERPEGSVSTLKIQRTQQEDSAVYLCASSLGLRGGEKLFFGSGTQLSVL.

The table lists this clone with a few counts. The chain links TRBV4-1 to TRBJ2-1, with 10 bases identical to TRBD2. Germline-derived CDR1 and CDR2 are MGHRA and YSYEKL. Trimming removed 5 bases from V and 7 bases from J; junction bases left unmatched: 11. This CDR3 region has 16 residues. CDR3 residues: CASSTLASGSMNEQFF. The DNA for the CDR3 is TGCGCCAGCAGCACACTCGCTAGCGGGAGCATGAATGAGCAGTTCTTC.

The J gene is TRBJ1-2, the V gene TRBV19; D gene unclear. Germline lookup yields CDR1 LNHDA and CDR2 SQIVND (reference sequence). CDR3 size: 14 residues. Trimming removed 1 base from V and 0 bases from J, with 6 bases in between. In DNA form, the CDR3 reads TGTGCCAGTAGTATAGTGGCAGCTAACTATGGCTACACCTTC. Its translation is CASSIVAANYGYTF.

The V call is TRBV11-3, the J call TRBJ2-1; D possibly corresponds to TRBD2 (5 bases). The CDR3 has 12 amino acids. Trimming removed 8 bases at V and 5 bases at J, with 10 bases between. Per germline, CDR1 SGHNT and CDR2 YENEEA. This CDR3 is CASAGVDNEQFF. CDR3 coding DNA: TGTGCCAGCGCCGGGGTCGACAATGAGCAGTTCTTC.

The chain is built from TRBV14 and TRBJ2-7; TRBD1 matches at 11 bases. The CDR3 extends over 14 amino acids. After removal of 5 bases from V and 4 bases from J, the junction contained 4 bases not matched to a gene. Germline assignment: CDR1 SGHDN and CDR2 FVKESK. In nucleotides, the CDR3 is TGTGCCAGCAGCGAGGGGACAGGGGGTTACGAGCAGTACTTC. Amino acid sequence: CASSEGTGGYEQYF.

The gene calls are TRBV7-9 and TRBJ2-2, with 13 bases that match TRBD2. The CDR3 contains 18 residues. V trimming: 5 bases; J trimming: 5 bases; junction bases outside the gene matches: 11. Germline V gene data show CDR1 as SEHNR and CDR2 as FQNEAQ (reference sequence). The CDR3 protein is CASSHGGLAGPGTGELFF. The CDR3 DNA reads as TGTGCCAGCAGCCATGGGGGACTAGCGGGACCCGGAACCGGGGAGCTGTTTTTT.

This clone was observed a single time. The J gene is TRBJ1-6, the V gene TRBV5-1; D is uncertain. The CDR3 sequence is 14 residues long. V shed 0 bases and J shed 7 bases, with 8 bases lying between them. The V gene's germline CDR1 is SGHRS and CDR2 YFSETQ. The CDR3 is CASSLGSGNSPLHF. The DNA of the CDR3 is TGCGCCAGCAGCTTGGGGTCGGGGAATTCACCCCTCCACTTT. Full variable domain (missing parts from reference TRBV5-1 and TRBJ1-6): KAGVTQTPRYLIKTRGQQVTLSCSPISGHRSVSWYQQTPGQGLQFLFEYFSETQRNKGNFPGRFSGRQFSNSRSEMNVSTLELGDSALYLCASSLGSGNSPLHFGNGTRLTVT.

The chain is built from TRBV9 and TRBJ2-2; D is unclear. V gave up 4 bases and J gave up 4 bases, with 11 bases separating them. Germline loops: CDR1 SGDLS, CDR2 YYNGEE. The CDR3 consists of 14 residues. The CDR3 nucleotides read TGTGCCAGCAGCTTGCAGTGGGCCACCGGGGAGCTGTTTTTT. Its protein product is CASSLQWATGELFF.

The chain is built from TRBV3-1 (or the pseudogene TRBV3-2) and TRBJ2-6; D gene uncertain. V dropped 7 bases and J dropped 0 bases, with 10 bases sitting between them. The CDR3 totals 15 residues. CDR1 and CDR2 (germline): LGHDT, YNNKEL (reference sequence). This CDR3 is CASTRLGSGANVLTF. The DNA for the CDR3 is TGTGCCAGCACCCGCCTGGGCTCTGGGGCCAACGTCCTGACTTTC.

The rearrangement joins TRBV5-6 to TRBJ2-7; D uncertain. V dropped 3 bases and J dropped 8 bases, with 9 bases sitting between them. The CDR3 has 11 residues. Germline V gene lookup returns CDR1 SGHDT and CDR2 YYEEEE. The CDR3 here is CASSSVHQQYF. The CDR3 coding sequence is TGTGCCAGCAGCTCGGTGCACCAGCAGTACTTC.

This clone came up once. The V gene is TRBV5-4, the J gene TRBJ2-3; perhaps TRBD2 as D (6 bases). Trimming removed 4 bases from V and 2 bases from J, with 11 bases in between. Germline assignment: CDR1 SGHNT and CDR2 YYREEE (reference sequence). The CDR3 consists of 14 residues. The DNA of the CDR3 is TGTGCCAGCAGCCTGGGACTTCCCACAGATACGCAGTATTTT. Amino acids: CASSLGLPTDTQYF. The whole variable domain, filled in from reference TRBV5-4 and TRBJ2-3, reads ETGVTQSPTHLIKTRGQQVTLRCSSQSGHNTVSWYQQALGQGPQFIFQYYREEENGRGNFPPRFSGLQFPNYSSELNVNALELDDSALYLCASSLGLPTDTQYFGPGTRLTVL.

This chain joins TRBV3-1 (or the pseudogene TRBV3-2) and TRBJ1-1; the match to TRBD1 covers 7 bases. With 8 bases clipped from V and 5 bases from J, the junction kept 17 bases outside the gene matches. The CDR3 extends over 16 amino acids. Germline CDR1 LGHDT, CDR2 YNNKEL (reference sequence). The CDR3 sequence: CASYPTPGRGSTEAFF. The CDR3 nucleotides read TGTGCCAGCTATCCCACCCCTGGCAGGGGGTCTACTGAAGCTTTCTTT.

This clone was observed once. V gene TRBV29-1 combines with J gene TRBJ1-3, with TRBD1 as a possible D gene (5 bases). V was clipped by 0 bases and J by 2 bases, with 14 bases between them. There are 16 residues in the CDR3. Germline V gene lookup returns CDR1 SQVTM and CDR2 ANQGSEA. The CDR3 DNA follows: TGCAGCGTTGAAGATCCCGGGGGAGCTACTGGAAACACCATATATTTT. The encoded protein is CSVEDPGGATGNTIYF.

This chain uses TRBV10-3 with TRBJ2-4; D is perhaps TRBD1 (6 bases). This CDR3 is 13 amino acids long. V lost 3 bases, J lost 7 bases, and 10 bases lay in between. Per germline, CDR1 ENHRY and CDR2 SYGVKD. CDR3 loop: CAISDGTINIQYF. In nucleotides, the CDR3 is TGTGCCATCAGTGACGGGACAATTAACATTCAGTACTTC.